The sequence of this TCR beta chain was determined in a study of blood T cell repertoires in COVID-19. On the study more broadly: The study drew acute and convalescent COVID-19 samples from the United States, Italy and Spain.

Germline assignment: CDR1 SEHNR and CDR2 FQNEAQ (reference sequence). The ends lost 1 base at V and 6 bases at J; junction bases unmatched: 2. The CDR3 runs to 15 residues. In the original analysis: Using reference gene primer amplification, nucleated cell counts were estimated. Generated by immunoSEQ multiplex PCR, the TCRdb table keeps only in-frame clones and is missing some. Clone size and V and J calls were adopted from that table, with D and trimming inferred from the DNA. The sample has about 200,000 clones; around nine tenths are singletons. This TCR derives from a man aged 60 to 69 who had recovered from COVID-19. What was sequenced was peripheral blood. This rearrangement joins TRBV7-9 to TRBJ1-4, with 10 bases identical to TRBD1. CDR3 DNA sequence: TGTGCCAGCAGCTTAGGGGGGACAGGGGATGAAAAACTGTTTTTT. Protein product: CASSLGGTGDEKLFF.